This T cell receptor (beta chain) was recovered during a study of T cells after yellow fever vaccination. Germline CDR1 SGHVS, CDR2 FNYEAQ. The length of the CDR3 is 16 residues. Trimming shortened V by 5 bases and J by 0 bases, and 16 bases separated the two germline ends. TCRdb processed the 5' RACE reads anew with MiXCR; each CDR3 protein has one entry. The data hold over 250,000 distinct CDR3 sequences, with roughly 4.3% observed a single time. This specimen was PBMCs, taken 5 days after the yellow fever booster vaccination. The rearrangement joins TRBV7-6 to TRBJ2-5; unclear D gene. The TCR comes from a young man who received the YFV17D yellow fever vaccine. CDR3 coding DNA: TGTGCCAGCAGCCCATCTGGGCCCCCGTACCAAGAGACCCAGTACTTC. Translated: CASSPSGPPYQETQYF. Full variable domain (missing parts from reference TRBV7-6 and TRBJ2-5): GAGVSQSPRYKVTKRGQDVALRCDPISGHVSLYWYRQALGQGPEFLTYFNYEAQQDKSGLPNDRFSAERPEGSISTLTIQRTEQRDSAMYRCASSPSGPPYQETQYFGPGTRLLVL.